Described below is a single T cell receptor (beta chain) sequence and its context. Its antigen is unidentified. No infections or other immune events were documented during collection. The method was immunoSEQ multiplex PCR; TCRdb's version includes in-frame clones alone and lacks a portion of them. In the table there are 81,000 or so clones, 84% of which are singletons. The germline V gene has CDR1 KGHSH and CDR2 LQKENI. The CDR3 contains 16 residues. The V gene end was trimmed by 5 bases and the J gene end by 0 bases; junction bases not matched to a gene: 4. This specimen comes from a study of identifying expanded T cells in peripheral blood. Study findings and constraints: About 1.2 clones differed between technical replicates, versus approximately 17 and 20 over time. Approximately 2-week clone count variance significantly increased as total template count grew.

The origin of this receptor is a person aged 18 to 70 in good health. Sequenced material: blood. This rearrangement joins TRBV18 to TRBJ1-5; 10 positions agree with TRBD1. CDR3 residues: CASSSDRGHSNQPQHF. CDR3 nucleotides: TGTGCCAGCTCATCTGACAGGGGGCATAGCAATCAGCCCCAGCATTTT.